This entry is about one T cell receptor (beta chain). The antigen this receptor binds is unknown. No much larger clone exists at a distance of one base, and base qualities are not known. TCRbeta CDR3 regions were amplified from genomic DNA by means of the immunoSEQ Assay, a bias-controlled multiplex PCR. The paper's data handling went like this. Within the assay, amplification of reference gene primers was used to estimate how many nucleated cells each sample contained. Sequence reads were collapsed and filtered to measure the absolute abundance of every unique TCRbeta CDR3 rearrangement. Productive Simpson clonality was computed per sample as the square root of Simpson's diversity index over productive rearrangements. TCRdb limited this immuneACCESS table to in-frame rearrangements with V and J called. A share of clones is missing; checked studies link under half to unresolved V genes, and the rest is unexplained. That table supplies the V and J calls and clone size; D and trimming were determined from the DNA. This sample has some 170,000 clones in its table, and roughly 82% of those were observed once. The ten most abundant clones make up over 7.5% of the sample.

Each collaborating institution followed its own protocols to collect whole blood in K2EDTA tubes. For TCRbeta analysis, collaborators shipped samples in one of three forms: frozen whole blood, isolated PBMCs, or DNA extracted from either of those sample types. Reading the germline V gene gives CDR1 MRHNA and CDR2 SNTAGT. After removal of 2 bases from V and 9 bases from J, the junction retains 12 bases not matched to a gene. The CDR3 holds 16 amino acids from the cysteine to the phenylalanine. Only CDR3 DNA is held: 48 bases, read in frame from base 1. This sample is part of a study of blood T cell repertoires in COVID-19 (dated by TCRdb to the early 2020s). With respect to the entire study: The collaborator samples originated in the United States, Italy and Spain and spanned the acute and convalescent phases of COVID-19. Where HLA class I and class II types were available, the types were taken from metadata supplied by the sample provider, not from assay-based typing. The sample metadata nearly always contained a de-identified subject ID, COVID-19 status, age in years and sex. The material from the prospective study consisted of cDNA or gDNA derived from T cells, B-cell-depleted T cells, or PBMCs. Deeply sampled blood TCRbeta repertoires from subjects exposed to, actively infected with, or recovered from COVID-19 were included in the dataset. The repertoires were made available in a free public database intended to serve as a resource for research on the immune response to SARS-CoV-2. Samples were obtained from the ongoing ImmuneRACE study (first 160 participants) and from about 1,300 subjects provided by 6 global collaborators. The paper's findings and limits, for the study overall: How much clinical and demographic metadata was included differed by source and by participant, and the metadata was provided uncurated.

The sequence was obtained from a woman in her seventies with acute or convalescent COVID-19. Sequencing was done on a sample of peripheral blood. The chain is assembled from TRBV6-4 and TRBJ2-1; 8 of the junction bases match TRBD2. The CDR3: CASSDRASGPLGEQFF. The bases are TGTGCCAGCAGTGACAGGGCTAGCGGGCCTCTGGGTGAGCAGTTCTTC.